This T cell receptor (beta chain) stems from a study of PD-L1 blockade in urothelial cancer. This clone was detected once. The V and J ends lost 2 bases and 1 base respectively, with 10 bases between them. The CDR3 runs to 15 residues. Germline CDR1 is SGHVS and CDR2 is FQNEAQ. Time point given: pretreatment peripheral blood. Sequenced by immunoSEQ multiplex PCR; TCRdb stores in-frame clones only, minus some. The sample lists about 39,000 clones, 80% to 95% occurring once. The sequence was obtained from a woman aged 55 to 70 with urothelial cancer. Material: PBMCs, obtained around atezolizumab (anti-PD-L1) treatment. The chain recombines TRBV7-8 with TRBJ2-3, with D maybe TRBD1 (5 bases). The CDR3 spells CASSLRGYRTDTQYF. DNA for the CDR3: TGTGCCAGCAGCTTAAGGGGATACCGCACAGATACGCAGTATTTT.